This entry is about one TCR beta chain. Antigen unknown. TCRdb used MiXCR to reprocess the RT-PCR reads, holding one entry per CDR3 protein. The table lists about 830,000 distinct CDR3 sequences, 15% to 20% of them singletons. The data stem from a study of response to subunit inactivated influenza vaccine. Findings and limits, study-wide: T cells newly recruited by each seasonal influenza vaccination are few, the authors suggested.

The CDR3 runs to 13 residues. The V gene lost 5 bases and the J gene lost 1 base, with 8 bases spanning the gap. Germline V gene sequence: CDR1 PRHDT, CDR2 FYEKMQ (reference sequence). This TCR was recovered from a man aged 45-60 years who received an inactivated influenza vaccine. This specimen consisted of PBMCs from blood, obtained less than 6 days after vaccination. J is TRBJ1-1 and V is TRBV13; D unclear. The CDR3 coding sequence is TGTGCCAGCAGCCTGCAATGGAACACTGAAGCTTTCTTT. Its translation is CASSLQWNTEAFF.